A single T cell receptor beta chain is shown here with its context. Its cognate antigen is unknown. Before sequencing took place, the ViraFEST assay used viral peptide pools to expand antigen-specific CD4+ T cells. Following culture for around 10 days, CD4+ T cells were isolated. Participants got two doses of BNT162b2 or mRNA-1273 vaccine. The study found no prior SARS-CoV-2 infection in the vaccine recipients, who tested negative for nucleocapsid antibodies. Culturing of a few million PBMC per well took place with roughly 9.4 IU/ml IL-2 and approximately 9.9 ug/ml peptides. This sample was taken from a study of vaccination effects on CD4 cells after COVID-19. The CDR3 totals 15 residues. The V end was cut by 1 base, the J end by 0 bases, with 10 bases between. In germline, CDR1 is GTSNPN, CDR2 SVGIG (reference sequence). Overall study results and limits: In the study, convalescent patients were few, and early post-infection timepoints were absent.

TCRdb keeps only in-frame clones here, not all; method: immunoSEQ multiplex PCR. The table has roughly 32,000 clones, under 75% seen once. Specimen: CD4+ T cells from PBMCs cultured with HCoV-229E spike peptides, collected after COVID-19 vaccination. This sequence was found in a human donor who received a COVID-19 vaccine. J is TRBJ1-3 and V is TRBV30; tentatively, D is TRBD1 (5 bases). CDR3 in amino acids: CAWSGKGLSGNTIYF. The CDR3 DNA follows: TGTGCCTGGAGTGGAAAGGGGCTCTCTGGAAACACCATATATTTT. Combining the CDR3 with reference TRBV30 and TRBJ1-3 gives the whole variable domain SQTIHQWPATLVQPVGSPLSLECTVEGTSNPNLYWYRQAAGRGLQLLFYSVGIGQISSEVPQNLSASRPQDRQFILSSKKLLLSDSGFYLCAWSGKGLSGNTIYFGEGSWLTVV.